This entry lists 26 T cell receptor beta chains sequenced from one sample in a study of blood T cell repertoires in COVID-19. The assay was immunoSEQ multiplex PCR, and TCRdb's table has in-frame clones only and misses some. Of approximately 250,000 clones in the sample, around nine tenths were seen once. Material: peripheral blood. Source of these receptors: a middle-aged man with active or convalescent COVID-19.

This clone occurred a few times. The chain joins TRBV30 to TRBJ1-2, with 8 positions matching TRBD1. CDR3 length: 15 amino acids. Germline V lookup: CDR1 GTSNPN, CDR2 SVGIG (reference sequence). V trimming: 0 bases; J trimming: 8 bases; junction bases outside the gene matches: 11. The CDR3 loop is CAWSVHPRTGKGYTF. In DNA form, the CDR3 reads TGTGCCTGGAGTGTCCACCCAAGGACAGGGAAGGGCTACACCTTC.

The CDR3 protein is CASSLSVAGGPKDEQFF. CDR3 nucleotide sequence: TGTGCCAGCAGCTTGTCGGTAGCGGGAGGGCCGAAGGATGAGCAGTTCTTC. V gene TRBV5-7 combines with J gene TRBJ2-1, with 11 bases lining up with TRBD2. TRBV5-7 is known as an ORF, though its function is uncertain. Trimming took 1 base from V and 8 from J; bases not matched to a gene: 11. The CDR3 length is 17 residues.

V is TRBV12-5 and J is TRBJ2-5; 14 bases line up with TRBD2. V dropped 7 bases and J dropped 5; count of bases not matched to a gene: 6. Germline CDR1 and CDR2: LGHNT and FRNRAP. CDR3 size: 15 residues. CDR3 region: CASDPGLAGVETQYF. CDR3 coding DNA: TGTGCTAGTGATCCGGGACTAGCGGGAGTGGAGACCCAGTACTTC.

The V and J genes are TRBV28 and TRBJ1-2, with D possibly TRBD1 on 5 matching bases. The CDR3 covers 15 residues. Trimming took off 3 bases at V and 4 bases at J, with 15 bases between the two ends. CDR1 is MDHEN and CDR2 is SYDVKM in the germline V gene. CDR3: CASSFSGGEAYGYTF. CDR3 sequence (DNA): TGTGCCAGCAGTTTCAGTGGGGGGGAGGCCTATGGCTACACCTTC.

V is TRBV7-9 and J is TRBJ2-7; 7 nucleotides agree with TRBD1. With V trimmed by 5 bases and J by 0 bases, 7 bases remained unmatched. The CDR3 sequence is 15 residues long. CDR1 is SEHNR, CDR2 FQNEAQ, per germline (reference sequence). CDR3 residues: CASSPRGDSSYEQYF. The CDR3 DNA is TGTGCCAGCAGCCCACGTGGGGACAGCTCCTACGAGCAGTACTTC. The variable domain in full, completed from reference TRBV7-9 and TRBJ2-7, reads DTGVSQNPRHKITKRGQNVTFRCDPISEHNRLYWYRQTLGQGPEFLTYFQNEAQLEKSRLLSDRFSAERPKGSFSTLEIQRTEQGDSAMYLCASSPRGDSSYEQYFGPGTRLTVT.

The chain carries TRBV5-1 and TRBJ2-5; D is ambiguous. The CDR3 is 13 residues long. Germline CDR1 reads SGHRS; CDR2 reads YFSETQ. The V gene lost 0 bases and the J gene lost 5 bases, with 8 bases spanning the gap. CDR3 residues: CASSLVEKETQYF. The DNA for the CDR3 is TGCGCCAGCAGCTTGGTAGAGAAGGAGACCCAGTACTTC.

This clone has only a few counts. V is TRBV28 and J is TRBJ2-7, with a possible D match to TRBD1 (6 bases). This CDR3 is 13 amino acids long. Trimming took 5 bases from V and 3 from J, leaving 11 bases between them. Germline assignment: CDR1 MDHEN and CDR2 SYDVKM. CDR3 residues: CASSTRQDYEQYF. The CDR3 coding sequence is TGTGCCAGCAGTACCCGACAGGACTACGAGCAGTACTTC.

In its sample, this clone was seen a few times. This chain uses TRBV9 with TRBJ2-3; TRBD2 agrees at 7 bases. Germline V gives CDR1 SGDLS, CDR2 YYNGEE. Trimming removed 0 bases from V and 0 bases from J; junction bases left unmatched: 4. The CDR3 consists of 16 residues. Here the CDR3 DNA reads TGTGCCAGCAGCGTAGAGCCGGGAGGAAGCACAGATACGCAGTATTTT. As protein: CASSVEPGGSTDTQYF.

The chain employs TRBV15 and TRBJ1-1, with D perhaps matching TRBD1 (6 bases). V was pared by 5 bases and J by 1 base, with 11 bases between. Germline-derived CDR1 and CDR2 are LNHNV and YYDKDF (reference sequence). The CDR3 consists of 14 residues. The CDR3 here is CATSDGQRNTEAFF. CDR3 DNA sequence: TGTGCCACCAGCGACGGACAGAGGAACACTGAAGCTTTCTTT.

This rearrangement joins TRBV7-9 to TRBJ2-7; no firm D call. CDR1 and CDR2 (germline): SEHNR, FQNEAQ (reference sequence). There are 13 residues in the CDR3. The ends were cut back, 5 bases at V and 7 bases at J, with 15 bases in the middle. CDR3 in DNA: TGTGCCAGCAGCACAACAGTTCTTTTAGAGCAGTACTTC. It codes for CASSTTVLLEQYF.

V gene TRBV11-2 combines with J gene TRBJ2-3; D gene unclear. The CDR3 consists of 12 residues. V lost 1 base, J lost 6 bases, and 5 bases lay in between. CDR1 is SGHAT and CDR2 is FQNNGV in the germline V gene. Here the CDR3 DNA reads TGTGCCAGCAGCTTAGTATCCGATACGCAGTATTTT. Its translation: CASSLVSDTQYF.

This chain links TRBV9 with TRBJ1-1; a possible D gene is TRBD1 (6 bases). Per the germline V gene, CDR1 is SGDLS and CDR2 is YYNGEE. Trimming removed 0 bases from V and 0 bases from J, with 9 bases in between. This CDR3 is built from 15 residues. In nucleotides, the CDR3 is TGTGCCAGCAGCGTAGGAGGGGGACTGAACACTGAAGCTTTCTTT. Its translation is CASSVGGGLNTEAFF.

The chain employs TRBV5-1 and TRBJ2-3; 7 bases fit TRBD2. The CDR3 extends over 14 amino acids. V lost 1 base and J lost 4; bases outside the gene matches: 3. CDR1 is SGHRS, CDR2 YFSETQ, per germline. The chain's CDR3 is CASSLIGLADTQYF. CDR3 in DNA: TGCGCCAGCAGCTTGATCGGACTAGCAGATACGCAGTATTTT.

The rearrangement joins TRBV15 to TRBJ1-4; a weak D match, TRBD1 (5 bases). There are 15 residues in the CDR3. Looked up from germline, CDR1 is LNHNV and CDR2 is YYDKDF (reference sequence). V gave up 5 bases and J gave up 2 bases, with 12 bases separating them. The CDR3 coding sequence is TGTGCCACCAGCGAGGAGGGGTCGACTAATGAAAAACTGTTTTTT. Translation gives CATSEEGSTNEKLFF.

As for this clone: At the DNA level, this CDR3 is encoded by other sequences in the same sample as well. DNA of the CDR3: TGTGCCAGCTCACAAGGGGAGAACACTGAAGCTTTCTTT. Translated: CASSQGENTEAFF. The V gene is TRBV18, the J gene TRBJ1-1; maybe TRBD1 (5 bases). Trimming cost V 4 bases and J 1 base, with 7 bases left between them. CDR1 is KGHSH, CDR2 LQKENI, per germline. This CDR3 has 13 residues.

The rearrangement links TRBV23-1 to TRBJ2-5; tentatively, D is TRBD2 (6 bases). TRBV23-1 is classed as an ORF, of uncertain function. The CDR3 extends over 16 amino acids. Trimming removed 3 bases at V and 4 bases at J, with 18 bases between. This CDR3 is CASSQPEGGVRETQYF. CDR3 bases: TGCGCCAGCAGTCAGCCAGAAGGAGGGGTTAGAGAGACCCAGTACTTC.

The rearrangement uses TRBV18 and TRBJ1-5; D remains unclear. Trimming stripped 5 bases from V and 2 bases from J, with 7 bases between. The CDR3 runs 13 residues. Germline CDR1 is KGHSH and CDR2 is LQKENI. CDR3 bases: TGTGCCAGCTCATACGGGGGCAATCAGCCCCAGCATTTT. It encodes CASSYGGNQPQHF.

The V call is TRBV10-2, the J call TRBJ2-7; maybe TRBD2 (5 bases). The germline V and J ends were trimmed by 9 bases and 2 bases, with 8 bases remaining between them. Germline-derived CDR1 and CDR2 are WSHSY and SAAADI. This CDR3 contains 11 residues. The CDR3 region has the DNA TGCGCCAGTCGACTAACCTACGAGCAGTACTTC. This gives the protein CASRLTYEQYF.

The chain couples TRBV27 to TRBJ1-1; no clear D. V was cut by 2 bases and J by 4 bases, with 11 bases left in between. The CDR3 is 14 residues long. In germline, CDR1 is MNHEY, CDR2 SMNVEV (reference sequence). CDR3 amino acids: CASSLDSYGTEAFF. In DNA form, the CDR3 reads TGTGCCAGCAGTTTAGACTCCTACGGCACTGAAGCTTTCTTT.

This clone was picked up one time. The rearrangement links TRBV7-9 to TRBJ1-6, with D possibly matching TRBD1 (6 bases). The CDR3 is 15 residues long. CDR1 and CDR2 (germline): SEHNR, FQNEAQ (reference sequence). V was shortened by 1 base and J by 10 bases, with 14 bases between the two germline ends. The CDR3 sequence is CASSLEIAGDSPLHF. For the CDR3, the DNA is TGTGCCAGCAGCTTAGAGATCGCAGGGGACTCACCCCTCCACTTT.

The chain employs TRBV2 and TRBJ2-3; 11 bases are a match to TRBD1. CDR3 length: 13 residues. CDR1 and CDR2 (germline): SNHLY, FYNNEI. Losses at the gene ends were 10 bases for V and 4 bases for J; bases not matched to a gene: 4. The CDR3 region has the DNA TGTGCCACACCGGGACAGGGGGCAGATACGCAGTATTTT. Its translation: CATPGQGADTQYF. The whole variable domain, remainder taken from reference TRBV2 and TRBJ2-3, is EPEVTQTPSHQVTQMGQEVILRCVPISNHLYFYWYRQILGQKVEFLVSFYNNEISEKSEIFDDQFSVERPDGSNFTLKIRSTKLEDSAMYFCATPGQGADTQYFGPGTRLTVL.

This rearrangement joins TRBV11-3 to TRBJ2-1; 11 bases map to TRBD2. The V and J ends lost 5 bases and 2 bases, in that order; junction bases with no gene match: 2. CDR3 size: 15 residues. Germline V CDR1 and CDR2: SGHNT, YENEEA. In DNA, the CDR3 is TGTGCCAGCAGCCTAGCGGGAGGTCCCTACAATGAGCAGTTCTTC. This codes for CASSLAGGPYNEQFF.

The rearrangement uses TRBV7-9 and TRBJ2-5, with D possibly matching TRBD1 (5 bases). The CDR3 covers 14 residues. V lost 6 bases and J 4 bases, leaving 15 bases between the germline ends. Germline CDR1 reads SEHNR; CDR2 reads FQNEAQ (reference sequence). This CDR3 reads CASSQGGAVETQYF. The CDR3 nucleotides read TGTGCCAGCAGTCAAGGTGGGGCGGTAGAGACCCAGTACTTC.

The J gene is TRBJ2-1, the V gene TRBV5-4, with 7 bases lining up with TRBD1. Germline loops: CDR1 SGHNT, CDR2 YYREEE (reference sequence). The CDR3 is 15 residues long. V lost 4 bases and J lost 8; bases outside the gene matches: 12. This CDR3 is CASSPPGQELHEQFF. The CDR3 nucleotides read TGTGCCAGCAGCCCCCCAGGACAGGAGCTTCATGAGCAGTTCTTC.

The genes are TRBV6-4 and TRBJ2-1; D perhaps matches TRBD1 (6 bases). The CDR3 is 14 residues long. Germline V CDR1 and CDR2: MRHNA, SNTAGT. V lost 7 bases to trimming and J lost 1 base, with 11 bases between them. Here the CDR3 reads CASKKQGSYNEQFF. The DNA of the CDR3 is TGTGCCAGCAAAAAACAGGGTTCCTACAATGAGCAGTTCTTC.

V is TRBV5-1 and J is TRBJ1-1, with a possible D match to TRBD1 (6 bases). The CDR3 is 15 amino acids. Trimming stripped 1 base from V and 3 bases from J, with 13 bases between. Germline V CDR1 and CDR2: SGHRS, YFSETQ. CDR3 in amino acids: CASSLIGGGDTEAFF. CDR3 coding DNA: TGCGCCAGCAGCTTGATAGGGGGAGGGGACACTGAAGCTTTCTTT.